Described below is a single T cell receptor beta chain sequence and its context. What it recognizes is unknown. The data belong to a study of shared clonotypes between healthy human individuals. The CDR3 is 18 residues long. V gave up 3 bases and J gave up 1 base; unmatched junction bases: 13. Germline V CDR1 and CDR2: MDHEN, SYDVKM. The naive CD8 population came from CD45RO-negative cells selected for CCR7, without terminally differentiated effector memory CD45RA+ cells. The assay was immunoSEQ multiplex PCR, and TCRdb's table has in-frame clones only and misses some. The sample includes about 700,000 clones, approximately 90% of them seen just once. General observations from the study: Rarefaction revealed incomplete sorted-subset sequencing despite large depth. In contrast to clonotypes shared by all four donors, non-shared clonotypes had lower generation probabilities.

The receptor comes from a man aged 25 to 40 in good health. The sequenced material came from naive CD8+ T cells sorted from blood. V usage is TRBV28 and J usage is TRBJ2-7; 9 positions agree with TRBD2. The CDR3 is CASSFVSEREATSYEQYF. The CDR3 region has the DNA TGTGCCAGCAGTTTTGTTAGTGAGCGGGAGGCGACATCCTACGAGCAGTACTTC.